One sample yielded the 23 T cell receptor beta chains listed below, sequenced in a study of immune evolution from preneoplasia to lung adenocarcinoma. The method was immunoSEQ multiplex PCR; TCRdb's version includes in-frame clones alone and lacks a portion of them. This sample has about 6,300 clones, with 60% to 85% found just once. The material sequenced was FFPE minimally invasive lung adenocarcinoma tissue. Source of these receptors: a person aged 60-80 years with lung adenocarcinoma.

Here the CDR3 reads CASSPWRGRASGSSTDTQYF. CDR3 DNA sequence: TGTGCCAGCAGTCCATGGAGGGGGCGGGCTAGCGGGTCTAGCACAGATACGCAGTATTTT. The V gene is TRBV27, the J gene TRBJ2-3; D perhaps matches TRBD2 (8 bases). The germline gives CDR1 MNHEY, CDR2 SMNVEV (reference sequence). V lost 5 bases, J lost 0 bases, and 27 bases lay in between. The CDR3 consists of 20 residues.

The V gene is TRBV18, the J gene TRBJ1-2; D is possibly TRBD1 (6 bases). The CDR3 loop spans 13 amino acids. V was clipped by 3 bases and J by 6 bases, with 11 bases between them. Germline V CDR1 and CDR2: KGHSH, LQKENI. The CDR3 loop is CASSPAAGDGYTF. The CDR3 nucleotides are TGTGCCAGCTCACCGGCGGCAGGGGATGGCTACACCTTC.

The V gene is TRBV28, the J gene TRBJ2-7; D gene ambiguous. The ends were cut back, 3 bases at V and 2 bases at J, with 14 bases in the middle. Looked up from germline, CDR1 is MDHEN and CDR2 is SYDVKM. CDR3 length: 15 residues. The CDR3: CASSFLFGNPYEQYF. The CDR3 DNA sequence: TGTGCCAGCAGTTTTCTTTTTGGGAATCCCTACGAGCAGTACTTC.

The chain joins TRBV5-1 to TRBJ2-2; the D is unclear. V shed 0 bases and J shed 6 bases, with 6 bases lying between them. The CDR3 spans 13 residues. Per germline, CDR1 SGHRS and CDR2 YFSETQ. The CDR3 DNA is TGCGCCAGCAGCTTGGTTATTTCCGGGGAGCTGTTTTTT. Translating it yields CASSLVISGELFF.

The rearrangement links TRBV9 to TRBJ2-1; the match to TRBD2 covers 7 bases. CDR1 SGDLS and CDR2 YYNGEE come from the germline V gene. The CDR3 has 15 amino acids. V was clipped by 0 bases and J by 6 bases; unmatched bases: 6. CDR3 amino acids: CASSVVGGGSNEQFF. The CDR3 DNA reads as TGTGCCAGCAGCGTAGTCGGGGGAGGGTCCAATGAGCAGTTCTTC.

V gene TRBV7-3 combines with J gene TRBJ2-2; unclear D gene. Germline V lookup: CDR1 SGHTA, CDR2 FQGTGA. Trimming took 0 bases from V and 0 from J, leaving 5 bases between them. The CDR3 sequence is 15 residues long. CDR3: CASSLTGTNTGELFF. In DNA form, the CDR3 reads TGTGCCAGCAGCTTAACTGGCACGAACACCGGGGAGCTGTTTTTT.

V is TRBV2 and J is TRBJ2-3, with 7 bases fitting TRBD2. The CDR3 is 14 residues long. Germline V gene sequence: CDR1 SNHLY, CDR2 FYNNEI. With 7 bases clipped from V and 6 bases from J, the junction kept 10 bases outside the gene matches. CDR3 amino acids: CASNGREKKDTQYF. As DNA, the CDR3 is TGTGCCAGCAATGGGCGGGAGAAGAAGGATACGCAGTATTTT.

The J gene is TRBJ2-7, the V gene TRBV6-6; D perhaps matches TRBD2 (6 bases). CDR3 length: 14 residues. Germline CDR1 and CDR2: MNHNY and SVGAGI (reference sequence). Trimming left V 5 bases short and J 6 bases short, with 17 bases between. The CDR3 loop reads CASSPPTSFGEQYF. For the CDR3, the DNA is TGTGCCAGCAGTCCTCCGACTAGTTTCGGCGAGCAGTACTTC.

The rearrangement uses TRBV10-1 and TRBJ1-5, with a weak D call TRBD1 (5 bases). The CDR3 length is 14 residues. Trimming pared 8 bases from V and 6 bases from J, leaving 17 bases between. The germline V gene has CDR1 WNHNN and CDR2 SYGVQD (reference sequence). CDR3 sequence: CASRFGRDPQPQHF. The CDR3 DNA sequence: TGCGCCAGCCGGTTTGGCAGGGATCCTCAGCCCCAGCATTTT.

V usage is TRBV7-3 and J usage is TRBJ2-1, with D unclear. From germline, CDR1 is SGHTA and CDR2 FQGTGA. V dropped 0 bases and J dropped 8 bases, with 17 bases sitting between them. This CDR3 is 16 amino acids long. As DNA, the CDR3 is TGTGCCAGCAGCTTAACGGGCCCCGCCACTCCCCATGAGCAGTTCTTC. Its translation: CASSLTGPATPHEQFF. Together with reference TRBV7-3 and TRBJ2-1, the CDR3 gives the full variable domain: GAGVSQTPSNKVTEKGKYVELRCDPISGHTALYWYRQSLGQGPEFLIYFQGTGAADDSGLPNDRFFAVRPEGSVSTLKIQRTERGDSAVYLCASSLTGPATPHEQFFGPGTRLTVL.

This chain uses TRBV9 with TRBJ1-1; no clear D. The CDR3 runs to 14 residues. V lost 3 bases, J lost 0 bases, and 9 bases lay in between. Germline V gene lookup returns CDR1 SGDLS and CDR2 YYNGEE. CDR3 nucleotide sequence: TGTGCCAGCAGCGCTGGACCCATGAACACTGAAGCTTTCTTT. As protein: CASSAGPMNTEAFF.

The CDR3 region is CAWSPLIDEQFF. The DNA for the CDR3 is TGTGCCTGGAGTCCCCTAATCGATGAGCAGTTCTTC. V and J are TRBV30 and TRBJ2-1; no clear D gene. This CDR3 is built from 12 residues. V shed 2 bases and J shed 8 bases, with 10 bases lying between them. Germline V gene lookup returns CDR1 GTSNPN and CDR2 SVGIG (reference sequence).

CDR3 in amino acids: CAISAGGSGELFF. The CDR3 nucleotides are TGTGCCATCAGCGCAGGGGGGTCCGGGGAGCTGTTTTTT. The chain carries TRBV10-3 and TRBJ2-2; tentatively, D is TRBD1 (7 bases). CDR3 size: 13 residues. V shed 6 bases and J shed 6 bases, with 11 bases lying between them. Germline V gene sequence: CDR1 ENHRY, CDR2 SYGVKD.

The rearrangement joins TRBV11-3 to TRBJ2-1; 10 bases fit TRBD2. Germline CDR1 reads SGHNT; CDR2 reads YENEEA. J gave up 5 bases and V 4 bases, and 11 bases lay outside the gene matches. The CDR3 has 17 residues. This chain's CDR3 is CASSYRTSGPPNNEQFF. CDR3 nucleotides: TGTGCCAGCAGCTACCGGACTAGCGGACCCCCCAACAATGAGCAGTTCTTC.

As to this clone: At one end, the junction sequence differs from germline, possibly due to a read error. The sample has other DNA sequences that encode this CDR3 too. V and J are TRBV4-2 and TRBJ2-5, with 7 bases identical to TRBD2. CDR1 is LGHNA and CDR2 is YNFKEQ in the germline V gene. This CDR3 is built from 16 residues. In nucleotides, the CDR3 is TGTGCTAGCAGCCAACGGGATAGCGGGCCCCAAGAGACCCAGTACTTC. Protein: CASSQRDSGPQETQYF.

This clone was detected only once. The chain employs TRBV5-6 and TRBJ2-4; D might be TRBD2 (5 bases). The CDR3 consists of 16 residues. The germline V and J ends were trimmed by 1 base and 0 bases, with 11 bases remaining between them. From germline, CDR1 is SGHDT and CDR2 YYEEEE. In DNA, the CDR3 is TGTGCCAGCAGCTTGCCGGGCGGACTAGCCAAAAACATTCAGTACTTC. It specifies CASSLPGGLAKNIQYF.

This chain uses TRBV5-1 with TRBJ2-1, with 8 bases fitting TRBD2. There are 16 residues in the CDR3. CDR1 and CDR2 from the germline V gene are SGHRS and YFSETQ. The ends lost 4 bases at V and 4 bases at J; junction bases unmatched: 10. The CDR3 loop reads CASSQLNSGRYNEQFF. The DNA of the CDR3 is TGCGCCAGCAGCCAGCTTAACAGCGGGAGATACAATGAGCAGTTCTTC. The full variable domain, rest sourced from reference TRBV5-1 and TRBJ2-1, is KAGVTQTPRYLIKTRGQQVTLSCSPISGHRSVSWYQQTPGQGLQFLFEYFSETQRNKGNFPGRFSGRQFSNSRSEMNVSTLELGDSALYLCASSQLNSGRYNEQFFGPGTRLTVL.

The chain links TRBV7-9 to TRBJ2-5, with D possibly being TRBD1 (5 bases). This CDR3 is 15 amino acids long. V gave up 6 bases and J gave up 5 bases, with 19 bases separating them. Per the germline V gene, CDR1 is SEHNR and CDR2 is FQNEAQ (reference sequence). This chain's CDR3 is CASSNQGPRSETQYF. As DNA, the CDR3 is TGTGCCAGCAGTAATCAGGGCCCCAGATCGGAGACCCAGTACTTC.

The chain uses TRBV6-6 and TRBJ2-7, with TRBD2 matching 10 bases. The length of the CDR3 is 16 residues. V gave up 4 bases and J gave up 1 base; unmatched junction bases: 7. Germline V CDR1 and CDR2: MNHNY, SVGAGI (reference sequence). CDR3 residues: CASSFSTSGNSYEQYF. The CDR3 region has the DNA TGTGCCAGCAGTTTCTCTACTAGCGGGAATTCCTACGAGCAGTACTTC.

The V gene is TRBV6-6, the J gene TRBJ1-5; D uncertain. The V gene lost 6 bases and the J gene lost 6 bases, with 12 bases spanning the gap. The CDR3 loop spans 13 amino acids. Germline V gene lookup returns CDR1 MNHNY and CDR2 SVGAGI (reference sequence). DNA of the CDR3: TGTGCCAGCAGGACGTGGGGTAGTCAGCCCCAGCATTTT. Translating gives CASRTWGSQPQHF.

The rearrangement joins TRBV28 to TRBJ1-2; D perhaps matches TRBD1 (6 bases). The ends were cut back, 6 bases at V and 6 bases at J, with 20 bases in the middle. The CDR3 length is 15 residues. Germline V lookup: CDR1 MDHEN, CDR2 SYDVKM. The CDR3 sequence is CASSPDQTGSDGYTF. Written as DNA, the CDR3 is TGTGCCAGCAGCCCTGACCAAACAGGGTCGGATGGCTACACCTTC.

This clone showed up just a few times. V gene TRBV5-1 combines with J gene TRBJ2-7; 8 nucleotides agree with TRBD1. V was clipped by 4 bases and J by 0 bases; unmatched bases: 6. The germline V gene has CDR1 SGHRS and CDR2 YFSETQ. The CDR3 has 15 residues. The CDR3 DNA reads as TGCGCCAGCAGCACCCGACAGGGGAGCTCCTACGAGCAGTACTTC. Translating gives CASSTRQGSSYEQYF.

This clone counts as medium-sized. Additional DNA sequences in this sample encode the identical CDR3. CDR3 DNA: TGTGCCAGCAGCCCCCGGGGGGCGGGAGGTTCTTACGAGCAGTACTTC. Translation gives CASSPRGAGGSYEQYF. This sequence joins TRBV11-2 and TRBJ2-7; 8 bases match TRBD2. Germline loops: CDR1 SGHAT, CDR2 FQNNGV. This CDR3 is built from 16 residues. V dropped 5 bases and J dropped 4; count of bases not matched to a gene: 13.